One sample yielded the 3 T cell receptor beta chains listed below, sequenced in a study of CD4 T cells in relation to SARS-CoV-2 and coronaviruses. For these receptors, no antigen is known. This table comes from immunoSEQ multiplex PCR, and its TCRdb copy is limited to in-frame clones, with some not included. This sample carries tens of thousands of clones, less than 85% of them seen once, and the ten largest clones take 14% to 15%. CD4+ T cells from unexposed donors were obtained before the COVID-19 pandemic (2011-2018). CD4+ T cells were isolated from the cells after 10 days of culture. Sequencing used CD4+ T cells from PBMCs, cultured in vitro. The receptors here all came from a human donor in good health.

The chain employs TRBV5-4 and TRBJ2-3, with D maybe TRBD2 (5 bases). This CDR3 is built from 14 residues. Between the trimmed V and J ends, which lost 4 bases and 3 bases, there was a span of 12 bases. The germline V gene has CDR1 SGHNT and CDR2 YYREEE (reference sequence). In DNA form, the CDR3 reads TGTGCCAGCAGCCTCGGCCGGGGTACAGATACGCAGTATTTT. Encoded protein: CASSLGRGTDTQYF. Variable domain in full (rest from reference TRBV5-4 and TRBJ2-3): ETGVTQSPTHLIKTRGQQVTLRCSSQSGHNTVSWYQQALGQGPQFIFQYYREEENGRGNFPPRFSGLQFPNYSSELNVNALELDDSALYLCASSLGRGTDTQYFGPGTRLTVL.

The chain employs TRBV11-2 and TRBJ2-6; possible D gene TRBD2, 6 bases. This CDR3 contains 15 residues. Germline lookup yields CDR1 SGHAT and CDR2 FQNNGV. V shed 3 bases and J shed 7 bases, with 13 bases lying between them. The CDR3 nucleotides are TGTGCCAGCAGCTTCAGCGGCGCGGGAGCCAACGTCCTGACTTTC. Translated, it gives CASSFSGAGANVLTF.

This rearrangement joins TRBV6-5 to TRBJ2-2; 8 nucleotides match TRBD1. The CDR3 has 15 residues. The germline V gene encodes CDR1 MNHEY and CDR2 SVGAGI. Trimming removed 7 bases from V and 4 bases from J; junction bases left unmatched: 8. CDR3 loop: CASNGQGRLTGELFF. The CDR3, as DNA: TGTGCCAGCAATGGACAGGGAAGGCTCACCGGGGAGCTGTTTTTT.